This T cell receptor beta chain was recorded in a study of CD4 T cells in relation to SARS-CoV-2 and coronaviruses. As for the study in general: Shared crossreactive spike epitopes were mapped to their HLA restriction. Study results and limitations: Memory recall responses, not primary responses primed in culture, are what the assay detects.

With respect to this clone: Its antigen is unidentified.

Unexposed donor CD4+ T cells date from about 2011-2018, before the COVID-19 pandemic. Naive and memory CD4+ T cell DNA was deep-sequenced without culture. The method was immunoSEQ multiplex PCR; TCRdb's version includes in-frame clones alone and lacks a portion of them. Here the sample spans under 65,000 clones, 86% being singletons. Germline values: CDR1 SGHRS, CDR2 YFSETQ. The CDR3 runs to 14 residues. V trimming: 4 bases; J trimming: 3 bases; junction bases outside the gene matches: 5. The TCR was taken from a human donor in good health. The chain has TRBV5-1 and TRBJ2-5; 8 bases align to TRBD2. Sequenced: memory CD4+ T cells from PBMCs. CDR3 DNA: TGCGCCAGCAGCACTAGCGGATTAAAAGAGACCCAGTACTTC. Translated, it gives CASSTSGLKETQYF.